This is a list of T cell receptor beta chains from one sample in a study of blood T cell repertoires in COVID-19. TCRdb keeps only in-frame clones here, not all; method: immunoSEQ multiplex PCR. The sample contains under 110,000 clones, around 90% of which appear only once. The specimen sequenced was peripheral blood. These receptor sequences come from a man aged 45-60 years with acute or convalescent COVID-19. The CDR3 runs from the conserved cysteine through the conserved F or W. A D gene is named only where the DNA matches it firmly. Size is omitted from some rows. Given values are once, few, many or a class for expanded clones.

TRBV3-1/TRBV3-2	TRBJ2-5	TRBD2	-	CASSRPGGGLETQYF	TGTGCCAGCAGCCGCCCGGGGGGGGGCCTCGAGACCCAGTACTTC
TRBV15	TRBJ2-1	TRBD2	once	CATSRVLAGGGVYNEQFF	TGTGCCACCAGCAGAGTACTAGCGGGGGGCGGGGTCTACAATGAGCAGTTCTTC
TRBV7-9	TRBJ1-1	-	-	CASSLVPSETEAFF	TGTGCCAGCAGCTTAGTCCCTTCGGAGACTGAAGCTTTCTTT
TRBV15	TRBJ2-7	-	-	CATSRDEFRGSNEQYF	TGTGCCACCAGCAGAGACGAATTCAGGGGAAGCAACGAGCAGTACTTC
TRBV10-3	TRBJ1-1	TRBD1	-	CAISGDRQPAEAFF	TGTGCCATCAGTGGGGACAGGCAACCGGCGGAAGCTTTCTTT
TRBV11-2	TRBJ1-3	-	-	CASSSRGEAGNTIYF	TGTGCCAGCAGCTCCAGGGGTGAGGCTGGAAACACCATATATTTT
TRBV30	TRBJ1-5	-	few	CAWSAPPGSSNQPQHF	TGTGCCTGGAGTGCCCCACCCGGGTCCAGCAATCAGCCCCAGCATTTT
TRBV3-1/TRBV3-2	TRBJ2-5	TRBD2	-	CASSPNAGGHTTQYF	TGTGCCAGCAGCCCTAATGCGGGGGGGCATACGACCCAGTACTTC
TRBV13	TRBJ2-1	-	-	CASSPGHSSYNEQFF	TGTGCCAGCAGCCCAGGGCACAGCTCCTACAATGAGCAGTTCTTC
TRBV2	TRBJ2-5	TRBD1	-	CASSQPTGAEETQYF	TGTGCCAGCAGCCAACCTACAGGGGCTGAAGAGACCCAGTACTTC
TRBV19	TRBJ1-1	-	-	CASSMEGWARPKTFF	TGTGCCAGTAGTATGGAGGGGTGGGCTCGCCCCAAGACTTTCTTT
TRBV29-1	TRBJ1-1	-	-	CSGQRGNTEAFF	TGCAGCGGTCAGCGAGGGAACACTGAAGCTTTCTTT
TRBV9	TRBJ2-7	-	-	CASSVAGVMDEQYF	TGTGCCAGCAGCGTAGCAGGGGTGATGGACGAGCAGTACTTC
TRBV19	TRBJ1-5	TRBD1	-	CATKGTGPSNQPQHF	TGTGCCACCAAAGGGACAGGACCCAGCAATCAGCCCCAGCATTTT
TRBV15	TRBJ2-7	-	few	CATSSPGRREYEQYF	TGTGCCACCAGCAGCCCGGGGCGGAGGGAATACGAGCAGTACTTC
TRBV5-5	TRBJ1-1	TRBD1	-	CASSPHGGTGHMNTEAFF	TGTGCCAGCAGCCCCCACGGCGGGACAGGGCACATGAACACTGAAGCTTTCTTT
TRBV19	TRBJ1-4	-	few	CASSDQAGYNEKLFF	TGTGCCAGTAGTGACCAGGCAGGGTATAATGAAAAACTGTTTTTT
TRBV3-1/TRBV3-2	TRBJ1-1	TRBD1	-	CASIAQGGTGIAFF	TGTGCCAGCATCGCCCAAGGGGGGACAGGGATAGCTTTCTTT
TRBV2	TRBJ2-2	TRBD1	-	CASSGGQGYGGELFF	TGTGCCAGCAGTGGAGGACAGGGGTATGGCGGGGAGCTGTTTTTT
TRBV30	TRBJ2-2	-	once	CALGQPHTGELFF	TGTGCCCTGGGGCAGCCCCACACCGGGGAGCTGTTTTTT
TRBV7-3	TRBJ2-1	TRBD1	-	CASSLGQGGGDEQFF	TGTGCCAGCAGCTTGGGACAGGGAGGAGGCGATGAGCAGTTCTTC
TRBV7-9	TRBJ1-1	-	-	CASSLADSEAFF	TGTGCCAGCAGCTTAGCGGACTCTGAAGCTTTCTTT
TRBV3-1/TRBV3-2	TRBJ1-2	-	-	CASSQDLNSVIGYTF	TGTGCCAGCAGCCAAGATCTAAATAGTGTAATTGGCTACACCTTC
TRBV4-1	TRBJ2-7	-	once	CASSQGQATYEQYF	TGCGCCAGCAGCCAAGGGCAGGCTACCTACGAGCAGTACTTC
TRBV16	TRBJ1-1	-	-	CASSQSGYQGNTEAFF	TGTGCCAGCAGCCAATCCGGCTATCAGGGTAACACTGAAGCTTTCTTT
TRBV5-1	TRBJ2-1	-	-	CASSKDGDSYNEQFF	TGCGCCAGCAGCAAGGACGGGGATTCCTACAATGAGCAGTTCTTC
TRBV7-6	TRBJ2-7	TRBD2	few	CASSPRGGRQYEQYF	TGTGCCAGCAGCCCGCGGGGGGGGAGACAGTACGAGCAGTACTTC
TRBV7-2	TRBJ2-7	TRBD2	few	CASSKGPSGYEQYF	TGTGCCAGCAGCAAAGGGCCTAGCGGCTACGAGCAGTACTTC
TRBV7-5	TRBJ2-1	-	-	CVRSLGGRAHSYNEQFF	TGTGTCAGAAGCTTAGGGGGGCGGGCCCACTCCTACAATGAGCAGTTCTTC
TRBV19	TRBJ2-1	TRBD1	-	CASSQRTGVTIQYYNEQFF	TGTGCCAGTAGTCAGCGGACAGGGGTCACTATCCAATATTACAATGAGCAGTTCTTC
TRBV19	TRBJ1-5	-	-	CASSPAQNSNQPQHF	TGTGCCAGTAGCCCGGCACAGAATAGCAATCAGCCCCAGCATTTT
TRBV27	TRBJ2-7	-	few	CATKSDRPSKQYF	TGTGCCACCAAAAGTGACAGACCGAGCAAGCAGTACTTC
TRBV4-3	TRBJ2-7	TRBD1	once	CASSQEGQGAGEQYF	TGCGCCAGCAGCCAAGAAGGACAGGGGGCTGGGGAGCAGTACTTC
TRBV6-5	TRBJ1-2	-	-	CASSYDGGTNYGYTF	TGTGCCAGCAGTTACGACGGGGGAACTAACTATGGCTACACCTTC
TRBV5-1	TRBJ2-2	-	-	CASSLPGPKGAGELFF	TGCGCCAGCAGCTTGCCGGGACCCAAGGGGGCCGGGGAGCTGTTTTTT
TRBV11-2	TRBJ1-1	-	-	CASSLERTLLREAFF	TGTGCCAGCAGCTTAGAACGGACACTTTTGAGGGAAGCTTTCTTT
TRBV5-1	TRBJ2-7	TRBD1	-	CASSSGTGSSYEQYF	TGCGCCAGCAGCTCTGGGACAGGGAGCTCCTACGAGCAGTACTTC
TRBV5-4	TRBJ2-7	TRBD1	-	CASSLVPGQGASSEQYF	TGTGCCAGCAGCTTGGTTCCGGGACAGGGGGCTTCGAGCGAGCAGTACTTC
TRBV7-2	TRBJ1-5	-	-	CASSLIKGDNQPQHF	TGTGCCAGCAGCTTGATCAAAGGGGACAATCAGCCCCAGCATTTT
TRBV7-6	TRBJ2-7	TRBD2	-	CASSLFSGGSPYEQYF	TGTGCCAGCAGCCTGTTTAGCGGGGGGTCCCCCTACGAGCAGTACTTC